This section outlines one T cell receptor (beta chain) sequence together with its context. Its matching antigen is unknown. This sample was included in a study of shared clonotypes between healthy human individuals. Naivety among CD8 cells was defined by CD45RO negativity and positive CCR7 selection, thereby excluding terminally differentiated effector memory CD45RA+ cells. The study drew all its donors from Caucasian adults living in Nashville, Tennessee. Assay used: immunoSEQ multiplex PCR; TCRdb lists only in-frame clones, some missing. The repertoire consists of 2 million to 2.5 million clones, with roughly 91% occurring once and the leading ten covering approximately 1.7%. Trimming removed 2 bases from V and 0 bases from J; junction bases left unmatched: 3. Germline V gene sequence: CDR1 MDHEN, CDR2 SYDVKM. This CDR3 contains 15 residues. Study results and caveats: Unshared clonotypes carried lower generation probabilities than those common to all four donors. Only a few donors were included, so the genetic and exposure-history diversity represented was limited.

This TCR was recovered from a man younger than 30 in good health. Some clones in this sample may be carry-over from other donors' samples. The chain uses TRBV28 and TRBJ1-1, with 7 nucleotides matching TRBD1. The sequencing sample was made of naive CD8+ T cells from PBMCs. The chain's CDR3 is CASSLTGDVNTEAFF. CDR3 sequence (DNA): TGTGCCAGCAGTTTAACAGGGGACGTGAACACTGAAGCTTTCTTT.